Described below is a single T cell receptor (beta chain) sequence and its context. The antigen remains undetermined. These data belong to a study of post-analysis software for immune sequencing data. The study, taken as a whole, reports: Elevated frequency relative to controls characterized roughly five TRBV segments in patients, TRBV5-6, TRBV5-1 and TRBV20-1 among them.

Included in the TCR beta cDNA libraries were unique molecular identifiers. When roughly 0.9 to 10 million T cells were used, they gave approximately 530,000 cDNA molecules. MiXCR, run by TCRdb on the PCR reads, gives a single entry per CDR3 protein. The repertoire holds 450,000 to 650,000 distinct CDR3 sequences, with 44% as singletons. V lost 4 bases, J lost 2 bases, and 8 bases lay in between. This CDR3 has 13 residues. Germline CDR1 and CDR2: MGHDK and SYGVNS. This TCR was recovered from a girl aged 10 to 17 with multiple sclerosis. J is TRBJ1-1 and V is TRBV25-1; D remains unclear. The specimen was blood. CDR3 amino acids: CASSGRVNTEAFF. CDR3 bases: TGTGCCAGCAGTGGAAGGGTTAACACTGAAGCTTTCTTT.